This T cell receptor beta chain was sequenced during a study of cytomegalovirus exposure and HLA in healthy donors. V lost 2 bases, J lost 4 bases, and 11 bases lay in between. This CDR3 comprises 14 residues. Germline CDR1 and CDR2: MNHEY and SVGAGI. 13 Jbeta primers and 60 Vbeta primers were used for the PCR. Sequencing used immunoSEQ multiplex PCR; TCRdb keeps in-frame clones, though not all of them. In the table there are approximately 120,000 clones, 75% to 80% of which are singletons. The chain couples TRBV6-5 to TRBJ1-1, with a weak D call TRBD1 (6 bases). Sequenced material: PBMCs. This TCR came from a woman in her thirties or forties in good health and CMV-seronegative. The CDR3 reads CASSYGLQGTEAFF. The CDR3 DNA follows: TGTGCCAGCAGTTACGGATTACAGGGCACTGAAGCTTTCTTT.